This TCR beta chain was retrieved from a study of blood T cell repertoires in COVID-19. Study details: Acute and convalescent COVID-19 samples came from the United States, Italy and Spain. Nucleic acid was either cDNA or gDNA, and it came from T cells, B-cell-depleted T cells, or PBMCs.

Clones were sequenced by immunoSEQ multiplex PCR, and TCRdb holds only the in-frame ones, with some missing. The sample holds 150,000 to 200,000 clones, roughly 82% seen once. Recovered status applied to Cohort 3 donors who had two consecutive negative PCRs. It also applied to those with clearance or with symptom resolution. The CDR3 has 14 residues. V was pared by 2 bases and J by 8 bases, with 18 bases between. Looked up from germline, CDR1 is GTSNPN and CDR2 is SVGIG (reference sequence). The sequencing input was PBMCs or T cells enriched from blood (not recorded which). The origin of this receptor is a woman aged 25 to 39 who had recovered from COVID-19. The chain is built from TRBV30 and TRBJ1-2, with a tentative D call TRBD1 (6 bases). The CDR3 bases are TGTGCCTGGAGTAATCCCCCTAGGGGGTTGGGCTACACCTTC. Translated, it gives CAWSNPPRGLGYTF.